Included here is one T cell receptor beta chain sequence, with context. The sample originates from a study of T cell responses to AZD1222 COVID-19 vaccine. From germline, CDR1 is MDHEN and CDR2 SYDVKM. The CDR3 consists of 15 residues. V lost 2 bases to trimming and J lost 9 bases; unmatched junction nucleotides: 2. Clones were sequenced by immunoSEQ multiplex PCR, and TCRdb holds only the in-frame ones, with some missing. The data contain about 100,000 clones, around 90% of them singletons. The material was peripheral blood, obtained on day 0 of AZD1222 vaccination. The source is an adult in good health. This chain joins TRBV28 and TRBJ2-1; 15 nucleotides agree with TRBD2. The CDR3 bases are TGTGCCAGCAGTTTAAGGACTAGCGGGAGGGGTGAGCAGTTCTTC. It yields the protein CASSLRTSGRGEQFF.